The 21 T cell receptor beta chains below were found in one sample sequenced in a study of neurological immune-mediated disorders. TCRdb recomputed calls from the 5' RACE reads with MiXCR, one row per CDR3 protein. The sample has tens of thousands of distinct CDR3 sequences, approximately 25% seen once. Specified time point: technical triplicate 2. Material: PBMCs. Receptors were obtained from a man aged 55-75 years with HTLV-1-associated myelopathy (HAM/TSP).

This clonotype was seen ten or more times. Its ends do not fully match the called genes, so a read error is possible. The chain employs TRBV12-3 or TRBV12-4 and TRBJ2-7, with 9 bases lining up with TRBD1. The CDR3 spans 13 residues. In DNA, the CDR3 is TGTGTCAGCAGTTACAGGGGGCCCTACGAGCAGTACTTC. Residues: CVSSYRGPYEQYF.

This clonotype was detected ten times or more. The rearrangement uses TRBV10-3 and TRBJ2-1, with D unresolved. CDR3 length equals 13 residues. Germline V CDR1 and CDR2: ENHRY, SYGVKD. V was shortened by 0 bases and J by 11 bases, with 11 bases between the two germline ends. The CDR3 loop is CAISESTSGQQFF. Here the CDR3 DNA reads TGTGCCATCAGTGAGTCGACGTCGGGCCAGCAGTTCTTC.

This clonotype was found many times. V usage is TRBV5-1 and J usage is TRBJ2-2; no clear D gene. This CDR3 is 13 amino acids long. Germline CDR1 SGHRS, CDR2 YFSETQ. Trimming removed 0 bases at V and 8 bases at J, with 8 bases between. Here the CDR3 DNA reads TGCGCCAGCAGCTTGGCCCAGGATGGGGAGCTGTTTTTT. Amino acids: CASSLAQDGELFF.

This clonotype occurred many times. This chain connects TRBV6-1 to TRBJ2-3; 10 nucleotides align to TRBD2. V shed 5 bases and J 2 bases; nucleotides not matched to a gene: 7. The length of the CDR3 is 16 residues. CDR1 MNHNS and CDR2 SASEGT come from the germline V gene. As DNA, the CDR3 is TGTGCCAGCAGTTTTATCGGGACTAGCGACACAGATACGCAGTATTTT. This gives the protein CASSFIGTSDTDTQYF.

This clonotype has at least ten counts. The chain links TRBV7-3 to TRBJ2-3; TRBD2 agrees at 9 bases. CDR3 size: 14 residues. Germline V gives CDR1 SGHTA, CDR2 FQGTGA. Germline trimming cut 4 bases from V and 6 bases from J; bases unmatched to any gene: 5. The CDR3 DNA sequence: TGTGCCAGCAGCTCCGGGACTAGCAGGGATACGCAGTATTTT. Translation: CASSSGTSRDTQYF.

The sample holds many counts of this clonotype. The chain links TRBV24-1 to TRBJ2-1, with 13 bases fitting TRBD2. V gave up 4 bases and J gave up 4 bases; unmatched junction bases: 3. CDR1 is KGHDR, CDR2 SFDVKD, per germline. The CDR3 loop spans 16 amino acids. CDR3 region: CATSDRGLAGYNEQFF. In nucleotides, the CDR3 is TGTGCCACCAGTGACCGGGGACTAGCGGGGTACAATGAGCAGTTCTTC.

This clonotype was counted many times. V gene TRBV5-1 combines with J gene TRBJ2-7; TRBD1 agrees at 9 bases. Per the germline V gene, CDR1 is SGHRS and CDR2 is YFSETQ. V was clipped by 3 bases and J by 4 bases; unmatched bases: 5. The CDR3 contains 14 residues. CDR3 in amino acids: CASSSRTGEYEQYF. CDR3 nucleotides: TGCGCCAGCAGCTCCAGGACAGGGGAATACGAGCAGTACTTC. Complete variable domain (other parts from reference TRBV5-1 and TRBJ2-7): KAGVTQTPRYLIKTRGQQVTLSCSPISGHRSVSWYQQTPGQGLQFLFEYFSETQRNKGNFPGRFSGRQFSNSRSEMNVSTLELGDSALYLCASSSRTGEYEQYFGPGTRLTVT.

The V and J genes are TRBV11-2 and TRBJ2-7, with TRBD1 as a possible D gene (5 bases). V lost 5 bases to trimming and J lost 0 bases, with 20 bases between them. Germline V gene data show CDR1 as SGHAT and CDR2 as FQNNGV. This CDR3 has 17 amino acids. CDR3: CASSPRGWLGFSYEQYF. CDR3 in DNA: TGTGCCAGCAGCCCAAGGGGTTGGCTTGGCTTCTCCTACGAGCAGTACTTC.

This clonotype was counted only a few times. One base away lies a much larger clone, so this may be a sequencing read error. The chain combines TRBV3-1 with TRBJ2-1; D is ambiguous. Per the germline V gene, CDR1 is LGHDT and CDR2 is YNNKEL (reference sequence). The CDR3 spans 14 residues. Trimming took off 10 bases at V and 1 base at J, with 14 bases between the two ends. The CDR3 region is CATAGGGSYNEQFF. The CDR3 region has the DNA TGTGCCACTGCAGGCGGTGGGTCCTACAATGAGCAGTTCTTC.

At least ten counts were recorded for this clonotype. V and J are TRBV6-2 or TRBV6-3 and TRBJ2-3; D is perhaps TRBD2 (5 bases). The CDR3 length is 17 residues. Germline CDR1 is MNHEY and CDR2 is SVGEGT. Trimming pared 1 base from V and 1 base from J, leaving 15 bases between. CDR3 sequence (DNA): TGTGCCAGCAGTTACTACAACCTAGCCGGCGGCACAGATACGCAGTATTTT. Translating gives CASSYYNLAGGTDTQYF.

J is TRBJ2-2 and V is TRBV7-2; 7 bases map to TRBD2. Per germline, CDR1 SGHTA and CDR2 FQGNSA. V gave up 6 bases and J gave up 7 bases; unmatched junction bases: 11. This CDR3 is 15 amino acids long. The CDR3 loop is CASRPKGGMIGELFF. The CDR3 coding sequence is TGTGCCAGCAGGCCGAAGGGAGGGATGATCGGGGAGCTGTTTTTT.

This clonotype was seen repeatedly, ten times or more. This chain joins TRBV5-5 and TRBJ2-1; TRBD2 matches at 13 bases. Trimming at V came to 3 bases and at J to 6 bases, leaving 3 bases not matched to a gene. Germline CDR1 is SGHKS and CDR2 is YYEKEE (reference sequence). This CDR3 has 15 amino acids. The CDR3 loop is CASSWRTSGSNEQFF. For the CDR3, the DNA is TGTGCCAGCAGCTGGAGGACTAGCGGGAGCAATGAGCAGTTCTTC.

Many counts were recorded for this clonotype. The chain joins TRBV27 to TRBJ2-7; 7 nucleotides agree with TRBD1. Germline CDR1 reads MNHEY; CDR2 reads SMNVEV (reference sequence). The CDR3 length is 13 residues. The V segment lost 5 bases and the J segment 3 bases; nucleotides outside the gene matches: 4. CDR3 region: CASSPGTVYEQYF. Here the CDR3 DNA reads TGTGCCAGCAGTCCCGGGACAGTCTACGAGCAGTACTTC.

This clonotype was recorded at least ten times. This chain uses TRBV4-1 with TRBJ2-7; 11 positions match TRBD2. The germline CDR1 and CDR2 sequences are MGHRA and YSYEKL. The CDR3 length is 15 residues. V gave up 4 bases and J gave up 1 base; unmatched junction bases: 3. The CDR3 is CASSLGTSGSYEQYF. For the CDR3, the DNA is TGCGCCAGCAGCCTCGGGACTAGCGGATCCTACGAGCAGTACTTC.

In this sample, this clonotype turned up many times. V is TRBV5-1 and J is TRBJ2-3, with D possibly TRBD2 on 6 matching bases. The CDR3 length is 13 residues. V shed 0 bases and J shed 5 bases, with 7 bases lying between them. From germline, CDR1 is SGHRS and CDR2 YFSETQ. CDR3 region: CASSLVGGDTQYF. The CDR3 coding sequence is TGCGCCAGCAGCTTGGTCGGGGGAGATACGCAGTATTTT.

This chain connects TRBV7-9 to TRBJ2-3; D might be TRBD2 (5 bases). CDR1 and CDR2 from the germline V gene are SEHNR and FQNEAQ (reference sequence). This CDR3 comprises 15 residues. Trimming took off 0 bases at V and 3 bases at J, with 10 bases between the two ends. The CDR3 DNA follows: TGTGCCAGCAGCTTAGCACTAGTATTGACAGATACGCAGTATTTT. It specifies CASSLALVLTDTQYF.

This clonotype came up many times. This chain connects TRBV6-1 to TRBJ2-7; 9 bases match TRBD1. The CDR3 runs 15 residues. Germline V gene data show CDR1 as MNHNS and CDR2 as SASEGT. V lost 6 bases, J lost 3 bases, and 9 bases stayed unmatched. The CDR3 region has the DNA TGTGCCAGCAGCTTACATCCGGGACAGGGCTACGAGCAGTACTTC. Its translation: CASSLHPGQGYEQYF.

This clonotype was detected many times. The CDR3 protein is CAISEFGHLSSYNEQFF. The CDR3, as DNA: TGTGCCATCAGTGAATTTGGACACCTGAGCTCCTACAATGAGCAGTTCTTC. This rearrangement joins TRBV10-3 to TRBJ2-1; tentatively, D is TRBD1 (5 bases). With 3 bases removed from V and 0 bases from J, the gap between germline ends came to 15 bases. CDR1 and CDR2 (germline): ENHRY, SYGVKD. CDR3 size: 17 residues.

This clonotype was seen repeatedly, ten times or more. The chain joins TRBV5-6 to TRBJ2-7; D might be TRBD1 or TRBD2, each matching 5 bases. The CDR3 contains 13 residues. Trimming took off 3 bases at V and 3 bases at J, with 10 bases between the two ends. The V gene's germline CDR1 is SGHDT and CDR2 YYEEEE. CDR3 DNA: TGTGCCAGCAGCTCGGGGCTGAACTACGAGCAGTACTTC. It encodes CASSSGLNYEQYF.

The rearrangement joins TRBV9 to TRBJ2-3; D is unclear. The V end was cut by 0 bases, the J end by 7 bases, with 6 bases between. The length of the CDR3 is 12 residues. The germline gives CDR1 SGDLS, CDR2 YYNGEE. The CDR3 region has the DNA TGTGCCAGCAGCGTAGGCGGAAATACGCAGTATTTT. Translated: CASSVGGNTQYF.

This clonotype appeared many times. This chain connects TRBV12-3 or TRBV12-4 to TRBJ1-2; D is ambiguous. The CDR3 contains 14 residues. V lost 6 bases, J lost 6 bases, and 17 bases lay in between. The CDR3 DNA is TGTGCCAGCAGCCCAGGACGGATTAAGGATGGCTACACCTTC. It yields the protein CASSPGRIKDGYTF.